The entry below gives a single T cell receptor (beta chain) sequence along with its context. This receptor's antigen is unknown. Base qualities are not provided; no much larger clone lies one nucleotide away. The label giving this sample's time point can be read as: newly diagnosed GD, antithyroid drugs for less than 3 months. For both TCR sequencing and RNA sequencing, RNA was extracted from PBMCs using TRIzol. The diagnosis of Graves' disease was made according to American Thyroid Association guidelines. Patients were recruited from an endocrinology department in Xi'an, China. Each patient gave 7.5 to 10 milliliters of peripheral blood, collected in an EDTA anticoagulant tube. PBMCs were isolated by Ficoll Paque Plus density gradient separation without further T cell sorting. An Agilent 2100 Bioanalyzer and agarose gel were used to check RNA quality, and a NanoDrop 2000 was used to measure RNA concentration.

The data were obtained in a study of regulatory T cells in long-lasting Graves disease (dated by TCRdb to the early 2020s). Describing the broader study: Antithyroid drugs had been taken for less than 3 months by newly diagnosed Graves' disease patients. Persistent Graves' disease patients were compared with newly diagnosed Graves' disease patients by peripheral blood TCR sequencing and RNA sequencing. A total of roughly 35 samples underwent TCR sequencing: 13 from persistent and some 20 from newly diagnosed Graves' disease patients. The study took place in China and was registered as a clinical trial. Broader findings and caveats from the paper: The authors acknowledged the small sample size as a limitation that may reduce accuracy. Sequencing and analysis were limited to the TCR beta chain. Persistent patients shared more public clonotypes among themselves (2,741) than newly diagnosed patients did (approximately 970). Preferential use of TRBV28, TRBJ1-2 and TRBJ2-5 was observed in persistent disease, whereas TRBV20-1 and TRBJ2-1 were favored in newly diagnosed disease. The study examined only peripheral blood because the primary lesion, thyroid tissue, could not be accessed. Compared with newly diagnosed patients, patients with persistent Graves' disease had lower TCR Shannon entropy and fewer highly expanded clones, which suggests clonal expansion.

Measured from the cysteine to the phenylalanine, the CDR3 is 14 residues long. Solely the CDR3 DNA is kept, with 42 bases framed from the first base. V sheds 1 base and J sheds 0 bases, leaving 8 bases between their ends. As encoded in the germline V gene, CDR1 is SGHRS while CDR2 is YFSETQ. Library preparation was by multiplex PCR. Reads for this sample came from an Illumina HiSeq 4000. To build TCR beta libraries, CDR3 regions were amplified by Arm-PCR using iRepertoire HTBI primers. Before sequencing, the PCR products went through gel purification. The authors' analysis ran thus. Across samples, roughly 60 TRBV and 14 TRBJ segments were identified and used for gene usage analysis of CDR3 amino acid clonotypes. COPE and FqMerger were used to merge filtered high-quality paired reads into contigs. BLAST was used to align contigs to IMGT TRBV, TRBD and TRBJ reference genes, and CDR3 was defined according to IMGT. Any clonotype with a frequency above 0.1% was counted as a highly expanded clone. Repertoire diversity was measured by Shannon entropy, and V-J evenness by the Gini coefficient. Public clonotypes were defined as clonotypes shared by more than one individual. The public reads were reprocessed in TCRdb via fastp at Q25 and MiXCR, keeping in-frame beta chains. Entries that share a CDR3 protein sequence are merged under the most common genes and DNA. It is TCRdb's table, rather than the study itself, that gives the V and J calls and clone size. In this sample the table shows under 700,000 distinct CDR3 sequences, around 16% of which occur a single time. The ten largest clones add up to roughly 25% of the sample.

This same sample was also taken into another study, of T cells in Graves' hyperthyroidism and ophthalmopathy. As noted in the second study: Stable Graves' hyperthyroidism was defined as no progression to ophthalmopathy during 18 months of follow-up. The hyperthyroidism patients were between 18 and 65 years old and newly diagnosed, with a disease duration of less than 2 months. The study excluded patients with uncontrolled infections, other autoimmune diseases, pregnancy or lactation. Clinical symptoms, serum thyroxine and TRAb, thyroid ultrasound, and orbital computed tomography formed the basis for the diagnoses. The first round of RT-PCR for the TCR CDR3 was performed with the HTBI primer set and the Qiagen OneStep RT-PCR kit. Most expanded thyroid clonotypes (frequency above 0.001) were also detected in blood, suggesting blood repertoires may reflect thyroid immune responses. A 13 V-J signature model separated ophthalmopathy from stable hyperthyroidism, with 87.88% sensitivity and about 81% specificity in cross-validation and 80%/75% in testing. In validation, progression to ophthalmopathy was predicted by the model with roughly 71% sensitivity and 72.22% specificity, a median of around 6.5 months before onset. To identify distinguishing TCR V-J signatures, a discovery cohort of roughly 100 patients was used, comprising 40 to 45 with Graves' ophthalmopathy and around 57 with stable Graves' hyperthyroidism. An independent validation cohort of some 18 hyperthyroidism patients and about 15 patients who later progressed to ophthalmopathy tested prospective prediction of ophthalmopathy. The 90 to 100 discovery patients were randomly split 7:3 into training and test sets. The study also compared thyroid tissue and blood T-cell repertoires from a handful of Graves' hyperthyroidism patients. Following sampling, methimazole starting at 30 mg daily was given to hyperthyroidism patients, and high-dose intravenous methylprednisolone was given to ophthalmopathy patients. The libraries were constructed in a second round of multiplex PCR and then size-selected and purified. Libraries were sequenced paired-end with 100 bp reads on an Illumina HiSeq2000. Raw data were processed with SOAPnuke, discarding reads with adapters, uncalled bases, mean Phred below 15, or no exact constant-primer or identifier match. COPE v1.2.5 was used to merge high-quality paired reads, and clonotypes were defined as unique nucleotide sequences. MiTCR v1.1 was used to align clonotypes to the IMGT TRBV, TRBD and TRBJ reference segments. The analysis included only V-J combinations with a frequency above 0.0001, which together covered approximately 99% of the repertoires. A TCS score was defined as the ratio of F50 (clonal expansion) to E x V (chaos), with BLOSUM62-based TCRdist applied between CDR3 peptides within each V-J. Welch's t-statistics and random forest reduced 450 to 600 V-J features to 13, which were used in a naive Bayes classifier (R e1071). Sample size was not statistically predetermined, and blinding of investigators to group allocation was not performed. The paper reports TCR Vbeta CDR3 sequencing of about 140 peripheral blood samples: fewer than 50 ophthalmopathy, 75 to 80 hyperthyroidism and around 17 progressor patients.

The chain uses TRBV5-1 and TRBJ2-7; the D gene is unclear. The source is a woman aged 35 to 59 with Graves disease. Donor details come from another sample of the same person, matched by shared clones. This specimen consisted of peripheral blood mononuclear cells (PBMCs), obtained at new diagnosis, from a patient treated with antithyroid drugs. The sequenced DNA is TGCGCCAGCAGCTTGACTCAGAACTCCTACGAGCAGTACTTC. Its coded protein is CASSLTQNSYEQYF.